A single sample gave rise to the 22 T cell receptor beta chains below, sequenced in a study of cytomegalovirus exposure and HLA in healthy donors. PCR primers comprised 60 Vbeta and 13 Jbeta primers. Sequencing was performed with immunoSEQ multiplex PCR; in TCRdb, only in-frame clones are kept and a portion is missing. Reported are some 110,000 clones; the ten largest clones contain around 2.7%. Material for sequencing was PBMCs. These receptors originate from a man aged 30 to 39 in good health and CMV-seronegative.

The chain links TRBV6-1 to TRBJ2-7; TRBD1 aligns across 9 bases. The ends lost 0 bases at V and 1 base at J; junction bases unmatched: 7. This CDR3 is 17 amino acids long. Germline V lookup: CDR1 MNHNS, CDR2 SASEGT. The DNA for the CDR3 is TGTGCCAGCAGTGAAGCGCTACGGACAGGGGTATCCTACGAGCAGTACTTC. Translation gives CASSEALRTGVSYEQYF.

The rearrangement links TRBV4-2 to TRBJ2-1; tentative D call: TRBD2 (6 bases). Germline assignment: CDR1 LGHNA and CDR2 YNFKEQ. The V end lost 3 bases, the J end lost 0 bases, and 21 bases lay between the germline ends. CDR3 size: 19 residues. The CDR3: CASSHSSRGEEDSYNEQFF. The CDR3 DNA is TGTGCCAGCAGCCATTCATCTCGAGGGGAGGAAGACTCCTACAATGAGCAGTTCTTC.

The chain employs TRBV6-5 and TRBJ2-1; TRBD2 aligns across 10 bases. The CDR3 totals 15 residues. Germline values: CDR1 MNHEY, CDR2 SVGAGI. V trimming: 0 bases; J trimming: 14 bases; junction bases outside the gene matches: 10. The CDR3 spells CASSYSWVAGGYKFF. CDR3 in DNA: TGTGCCAGCAGTTACTCGTGGGTAGCGGGAGGTTACAAGTTCTTC.

The V and J genes are TRBV25-1 and TRBJ2-5, with 10 bases that match TRBD1. This CDR3 contains 17 residues. V was clipped by 1 base and J by 1 base; unmatched bases: 6. Germline-derived CDR1 and CDR2 are MGHDK and SYGVNS. CDR3: CASSEWAGQGGQETQYF. The CDR3 DNA reads TGTGCCAGCAGTGAATGGGCTGGACAGGGGGGCCAAGAGACCCAGTACTTC.

V and J are TRBV28 and TRBJ2-2; 11 bases line up with TRBD2. Germline loops: CDR1 MDHEN, CDR2 SYDVKM. V lost 7 bases, J lost 6 bases, and 4 bases stayed unmatched. The CDR3 runs to 14 residues. The CDR3 DNA is TGTGCCAGCAAAAATAGCGGGAGGGCCGGGGAGCTGTTTTTT. It yields the protein CASKNSGRAGELFF.

This sequence joins TRBV25-1 and TRBJ2-2; 13 bases are a match to TRBD2. The CDR3 spans 18 residues. CDR1 is MGHDK and CDR2 is SYGVNS in the germline V gene. V lost 3 bases and J lost 4; bases outside the gene matches: 8. CDR3 loop: CASSESTSGRARTGELFF. Written as DNA, the CDR3 is TGTGCCAGCAGTGAGTCCACTAGCGGGAGGGCGCGCACCGGGGAGCTGTTTTTT.

The chain joins TRBV7-2 to TRBJ1-1; D is unresolved. This CDR3 spans 16 amino acids. Germline V gene data show CDR1 as SGHTA and CDR2 as FQGNSA. The V and J ends lost 0 bases and 0 bases respectively, with 11 bases between them. The CDR3 DNA follows: TGTGCCAGCAGCTTAGCCGGGAGGTCTATGAACACTGAAGCTTTCTTT. Protein product: CASSLAGRSMNTEAFF.

The rearrangement links TRBV10-3 to TRBJ1-1, with D possibly matching TRBD1 (5 bases). CDR3 length: 14 residues. In germline, CDR1 is ENHRY, CDR2 SYGVKD. Trimming took off 8 bases at V and 0 bases at J, with 13 bases between the two ends. For the CDR3, the DNA is TGTGCCATCTGGGATACAGGTTTGAACACTGAAGCTTTCTTT. Protein product: CAIWDTGLNTEAFF.

This chain connects TRBV9 to TRBJ2-5, with D possibly matching TRBD2 (7 bases). The V end lost 1 base, the J end lost 4 bases, and 11 bases lay between the germline ends. Germline CDR1 SGDLS, CDR2 YYNGEE. The CDR3 extends over 14 amino acids. This CDR3 reads CASSVMGGPETQYF. CDR3 nucleotides: TGTGCCAGCAGCGTAATGGGGGGGCCAGAGACCCAGTACTTC. Filled out from reference TRBV9 and TRBJ2-5, the complete variable domain reads DSGVTQTPKHLITATGQRVTLRCSPRSGDLSVYWYQQSLDQGLQFLIQYYNGEERAKGNILERFSAQQFPDLHSELNLSSLELGDSALYFCASSVMGGPETQYFGPGTRLLVL.

The V call is TRBV7-3, the J call TRBJ1-6, with unresolved D. This CDR3 contains 12 residues. V was clipped by 3 bases and J by 9 bases, with 6 bases between them. Germline V gives CDR1 SGHTA, CDR2 FQGTGA. The CDR3, as DNA: TGTGCCAGCAGCTTCCCGGGTTCACCCCTCCACTTT. Its protein is CASSFPGSPLHF. The whole variable domain, filled in from reference TRBV7-3 and TRBJ1-6, reads GAGVSQTPSNKVTEKGKYVELRCDPISGHTALYWYRQSLGQGPEFLIYFQGTGAADDSGLPNDRFFAVRPEGSVSTLKIQRTERGDSAVYLCASSFPGSPLHFGNGTRLTVT.

The J gene is TRBJ1-1, the V gene TRBV28, with 8 bases aligning to TRBD1. The CDR3 consists of 19 residues. Unmatched junction bases numbered 14, after V lost 2 bases and J lost 0 bases. Per germline, CDR1 MDHEN and CDR2 SYDVKM. The CDR3 DNA sequence: TGTGCCAGCAGTTTACCCTCCTCTCGGACAGGGTCCCTGAACACTGAAGCTTTCTTT. Its protein is CASSLPSSRTGSLNTEAFF.

The rearrangement uses TRBV29-1 and TRBJ2-3, with D tentatively TRBD1 (5 bases). V lost 4 bases to trimming and J lost 2 bases, with 13 bases between them. Germline V lookup: CDR1 SQVTM, CDR2 ANQGSEA. The CDR3 consists of 14 residues. This CDR3 is CSVGVTGTTDTQYF. The CDR3 coding sequence is TGCAGCGTTGGGGTTACAGGAACCACAGATACGCAGTATTTT.

Concerning this clone: The same CDR3 can be traced to other DNA sequences in this sample. The chain joins TRBV30 to TRBJ2-2; 12 bases match TRBD2. The CDR3 totals 16 residues. Germline assignment: CDR1 GTSNPN and CDR2 SVGIG (reference sequence). V trimming: 4 bases; J trimming: 7 bases; junction bases outside the gene matches: 10. The CDR3 here is CAWTPPSSGRVGELFF. CDR3 nucleotides: TGTGCCTGGACCCCTCCCTCTAGCGGGAGGGTCGGGGAGCTGTTTTTT.

V and J are TRBV18 and TRBJ1-4; TRBD1 aligns across 7 bases. This CDR3 is 15 amino acids long. The V gene end was trimmed by 5 bases and the J gene end by 0 bases; junction bases not matched to a gene: 3. The germline gives CDR1 KGHSH, CDR2 LQKENI. CDR3 region: CASSVTGATNEKLFF. In DNA form, the CDR3 reads TGTGCCAGCTCAGTCACAGGGGCAACTAATGAAAAACTGTTTTTT.

The V call is TRBV9, the J call TRBJ1-1, with 8 bases fitting TRBD1. Germline V gives CDR1 SGDLS, CDR2 YYNGEE. Trimming at V came to 3 bases and at J to 7 bases, leaving 8 bases not matched to a gene. The CDR3 runs 14 residues. CDR3 coding DNA: TGTGCCAGCAGCGCAATCAGGGGGCAGGGTGAAGCTTTCTTT. It translates to CASSAIRGQGEAFF.

This chain connects TRBV10-2 to TRBJ1-1, with TRBD1 matching over 9 bases. J lost 11 bases, V lost 3 bases, and 13 bases had no gene match. Germline V gene data show CDR1 as WSHSY and CDR2 as SAAADI. The CDR3 loop spans 15 amino acids. The CDR3 nucleotides read TGCGCCAGCAGTGAAGATGGTGAGGACAGGGGTCGTGCTTTCTTT. This codes for CASSEDGEDRGRAFF.

This chain links TRBV18 with TRBJ2-7, with D possibly being TRBD1 (6 bases). V lost 0 bases and J lost 1, with 13 bases in between. CDR1 is KGHSH and CDR2 is LQKENI in the germline V gene. The CDR3 totals 16 residues. The chain's CDR3 is CASSPPQGPSSYEQYF. CDR3 bases: TGTGCCAGCTCACCACCGCAGGGGCCATCATCCTACGAGCAGTACTTC.

The V gene is TRBV5-4, the J gene TRBJ2-7, with TRBD1 matching 10 bases. CDR1 is SGHNT, CDR2 YYREEE, per germline (reference sequence). Trimming took 4 bases from V and 0 from J; bases not matched to a gene: 7. This CDR3 has 16 amino acids. CDR3 loop: CASSPTRTGGSYEQYF. The CDR3 DNA reads as TGTGCCAGCAGCCCAACCCGGACAGGGGGCTCCTACGAGCAGTACTTC.

The rearrangement joins TRBV18 to TRBJ1-5; a weak D match, TRBD1 (5 bases). Trimming removed 2 bases from V and 7 bases from J, with 15 bases in between. The CDR3 totals 15 residues. CDR1 and CDR2 (germline): KGHSH, LQKENI. The CDR3 nucleotides read TGTGCCAGCTCACCAGGGCGGGGGGAGAACCAGCCCCAGCATTTT. Its protein product is CASSPGRGENQPQHF.

This chain connects TRBV7-8 to TRBJ2-7, with TRBD1 identical over 7 bases. The CDR3 length is 16 residues. Germline CDR1 reads SGHVS; CDR2 reads FQNEAQ. The ends lost 7 bases at V and 0 bases at J; junction bases unmatched: 12. CDR3 in amino acids: CASTLFGTVGSYEQYF. CDR3 nucleotide sequence: TGTGCCAGCACCCTTTTTGGGACAGTAGGCTCCTACGAGCAGTACTTC.

The chain couples TRBV7-9 to TRBJ1-3; 7 nucleotides line up with TRBD1. Germline V gene sequence: CDR1 SEHNR, CDR2 FQNEAQ (reference sequence). V lost 0 bases and J lost 8; bases outside the gene matches: 10. The CDR3 runs 16 residues. The CDR3 nucleotides are TGTGCCAGCAGCTTAGCTGGACAGGCGGGCGTGGACACCATATATTTT. Protein product: CASSLAGQAGVDTIYF.

J is TRBJ1-1 and V is TRBV5-1; no firm D call. Germline V CDR1 and CDR2: SGHRS, YFSETQ. Trimming pared 4 bases from V and 5 bases from J, leaving 12 bases between. This CDR3 spans 13 amino acids. The CDR3 here is CASSPHAGTEAFF. DNA of the CDR3: TGCGCCAGCAGCCCGCACGCCGGGACTGAAGCTTTCTTT.